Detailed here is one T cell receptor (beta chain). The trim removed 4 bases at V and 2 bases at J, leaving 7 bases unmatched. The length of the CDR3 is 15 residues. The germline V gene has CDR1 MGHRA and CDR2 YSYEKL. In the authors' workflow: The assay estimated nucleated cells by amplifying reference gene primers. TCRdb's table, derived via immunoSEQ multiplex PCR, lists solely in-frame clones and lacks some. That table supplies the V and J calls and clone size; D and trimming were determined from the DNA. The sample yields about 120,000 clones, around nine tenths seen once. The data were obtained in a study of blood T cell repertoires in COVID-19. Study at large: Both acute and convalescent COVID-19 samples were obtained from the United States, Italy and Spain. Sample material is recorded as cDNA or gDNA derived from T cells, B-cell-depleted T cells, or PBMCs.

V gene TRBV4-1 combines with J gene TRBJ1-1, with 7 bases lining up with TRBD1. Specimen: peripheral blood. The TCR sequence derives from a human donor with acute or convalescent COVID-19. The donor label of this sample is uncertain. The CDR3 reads CASSRTTGLNTEAFF. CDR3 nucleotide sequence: TGCGCCAGCAGCCGAACGACAGGGCTTAACACTGAAGCTTTCTTT.